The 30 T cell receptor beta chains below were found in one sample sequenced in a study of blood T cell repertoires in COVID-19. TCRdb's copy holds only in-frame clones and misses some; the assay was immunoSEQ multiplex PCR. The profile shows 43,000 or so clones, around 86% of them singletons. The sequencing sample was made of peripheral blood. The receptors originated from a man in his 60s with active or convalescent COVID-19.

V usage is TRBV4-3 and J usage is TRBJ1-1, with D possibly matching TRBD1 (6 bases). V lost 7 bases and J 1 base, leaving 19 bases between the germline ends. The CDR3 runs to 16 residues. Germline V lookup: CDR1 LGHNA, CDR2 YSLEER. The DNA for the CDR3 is TGCGCCAGCACCAGGGGCTCGGGGAGTCAGAACACTGAAGCTTTCTTT. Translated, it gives CASTRGSGSQNTEAFF.

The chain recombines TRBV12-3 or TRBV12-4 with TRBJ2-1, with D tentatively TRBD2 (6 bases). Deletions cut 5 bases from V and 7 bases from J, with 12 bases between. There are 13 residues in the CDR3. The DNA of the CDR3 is TGTGCCAGCAGTCCGGGACTTCCAAATGAGCAGTTCTTC. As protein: CASSPGLPNEQFF.

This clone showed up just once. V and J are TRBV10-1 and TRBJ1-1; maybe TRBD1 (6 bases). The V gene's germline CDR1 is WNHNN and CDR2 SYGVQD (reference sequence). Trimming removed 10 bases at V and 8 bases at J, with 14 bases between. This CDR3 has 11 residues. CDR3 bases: TGCGCCACGATGGACAGACACGAAGCTTTCTTT. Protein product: CATMDRHEAFF.

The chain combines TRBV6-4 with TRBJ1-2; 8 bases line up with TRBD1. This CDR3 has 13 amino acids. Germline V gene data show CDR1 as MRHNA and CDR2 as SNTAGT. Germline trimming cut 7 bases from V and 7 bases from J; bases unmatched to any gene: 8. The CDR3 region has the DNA TGTGCCAGCACCGGGATGGACAGGGTTGGCTACACCTTC. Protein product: CASTGMDRVGYTF.

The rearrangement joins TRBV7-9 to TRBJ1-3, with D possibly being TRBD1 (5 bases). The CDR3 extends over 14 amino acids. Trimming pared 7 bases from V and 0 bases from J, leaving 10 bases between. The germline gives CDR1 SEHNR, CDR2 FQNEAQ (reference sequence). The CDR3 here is CASKSGTSGNTIYF. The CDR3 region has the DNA TGTGCCAGCAAGAGCGGGACCTCTGGAAACACCATATATTTT.

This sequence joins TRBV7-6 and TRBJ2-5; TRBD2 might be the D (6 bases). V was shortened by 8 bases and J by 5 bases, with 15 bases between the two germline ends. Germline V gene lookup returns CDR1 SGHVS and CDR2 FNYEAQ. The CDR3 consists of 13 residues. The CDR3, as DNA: TGTGCCAGCTGTGGAGGGATCAGGGAGACCCAGTACTTC. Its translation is CASCGGIRETQYF.

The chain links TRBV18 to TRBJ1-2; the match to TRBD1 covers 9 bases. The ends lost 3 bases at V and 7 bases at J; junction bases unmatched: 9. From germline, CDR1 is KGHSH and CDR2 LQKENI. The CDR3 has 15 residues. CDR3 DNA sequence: TGTGCCAGCTCACCTAGGACAGGGGACCTCTCTGGCTACACCTTC. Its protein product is CASSPRTGDLSGYTF.

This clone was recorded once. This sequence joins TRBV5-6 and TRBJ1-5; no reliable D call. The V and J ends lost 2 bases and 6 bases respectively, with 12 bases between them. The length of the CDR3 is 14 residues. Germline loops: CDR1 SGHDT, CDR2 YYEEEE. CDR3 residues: CASSFYGGPQPQHF. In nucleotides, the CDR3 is TGTGCCAGCAGCTTTTATGGTGGGCCTCAGCCCCAGCATTTT.

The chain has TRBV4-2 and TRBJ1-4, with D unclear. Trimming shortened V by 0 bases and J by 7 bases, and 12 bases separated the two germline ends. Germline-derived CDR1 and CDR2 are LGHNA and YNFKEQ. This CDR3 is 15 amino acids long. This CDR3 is CASSQERRMAEKLFF. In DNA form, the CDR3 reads TGTGCCAGCAGCCAAGAGAGGAGGATGGCTGAAAAACTGTTTTTT.

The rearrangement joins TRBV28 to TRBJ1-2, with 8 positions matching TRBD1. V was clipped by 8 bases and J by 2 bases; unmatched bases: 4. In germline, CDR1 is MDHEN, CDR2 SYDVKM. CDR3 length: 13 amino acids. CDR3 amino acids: CASLYRGNYGYTF. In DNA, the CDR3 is TGTGCCAGCCTTTACAGGGGGAACTATGGCTACACCTTC.

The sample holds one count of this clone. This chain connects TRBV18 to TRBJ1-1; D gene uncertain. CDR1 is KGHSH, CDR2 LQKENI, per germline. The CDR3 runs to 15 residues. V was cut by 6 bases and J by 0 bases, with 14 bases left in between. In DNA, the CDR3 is TGTGCCAGCTCCCCCCGAGGGTCGCTGAACACTGAAGCTTTCTTT. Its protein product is CASSPRGSLNTEAFF. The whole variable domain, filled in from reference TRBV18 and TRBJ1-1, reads NAGVMQNPRHLVRRRGQEARLRCSPMKGHSHVYWYRQLPEEGLKFMVYLQKENIIDESGMPKERFSAEFPKEGPSILRIQQVVRGDSAAYFCASSPRGSLNTEAFFGQGTRLTVV.

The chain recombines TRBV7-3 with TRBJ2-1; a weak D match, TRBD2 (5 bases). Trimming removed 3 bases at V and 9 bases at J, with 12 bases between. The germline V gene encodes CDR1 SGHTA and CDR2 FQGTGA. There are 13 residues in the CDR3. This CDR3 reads CASSFSEGGEQFF. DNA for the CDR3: TGTGCCAGCAGCTTTAGTGAGGGTGGTGAGCAGTTCTTC.

For the CDR3, the DNA is TGTGCCAGCACCCCGAGTGGTGGAAACACCATATATTTT. It translates to CASTPSGGNTIYF. The chain links TRBV6-5 to TRBJ1-3; D gene unclear. Trimming took off 7 bases at V and 3 bases at J, with 10 bases between the two ends. The CDR3 length is 13 residues. Germline CDR1 MNHEY, CDR2 SVGAGI.

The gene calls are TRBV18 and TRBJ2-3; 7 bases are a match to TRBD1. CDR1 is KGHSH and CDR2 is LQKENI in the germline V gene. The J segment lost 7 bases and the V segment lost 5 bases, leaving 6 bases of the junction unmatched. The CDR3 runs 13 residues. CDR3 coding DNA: TGTGCCAGCTCAACAGGGGTAGGGAATACGCAGTATTTT. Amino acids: CASSTGVGNTQYF.

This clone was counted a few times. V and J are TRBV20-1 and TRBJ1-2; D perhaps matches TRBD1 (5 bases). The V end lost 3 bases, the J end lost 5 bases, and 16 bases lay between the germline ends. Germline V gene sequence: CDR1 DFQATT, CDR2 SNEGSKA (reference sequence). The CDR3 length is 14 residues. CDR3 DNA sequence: TGCAGTGCTAGTCCCAGGGAAGATTTATATGGCTACACCTTC. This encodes CSASPREDLYGYTF.

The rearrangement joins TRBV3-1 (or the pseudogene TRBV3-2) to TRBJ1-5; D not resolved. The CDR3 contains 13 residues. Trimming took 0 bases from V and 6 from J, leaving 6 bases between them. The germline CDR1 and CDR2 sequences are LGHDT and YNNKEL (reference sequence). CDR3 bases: TGTGCCAGCAGCCAAGATATCGGTCAGCCCCAGCATTTT. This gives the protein CASSQDIGQPQHF.

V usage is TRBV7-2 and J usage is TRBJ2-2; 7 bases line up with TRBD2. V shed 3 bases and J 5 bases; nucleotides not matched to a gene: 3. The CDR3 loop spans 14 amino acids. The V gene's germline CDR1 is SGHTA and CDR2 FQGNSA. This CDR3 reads CASSLKAGTGELFF. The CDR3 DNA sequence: TGTGCCAGCAGCTTGAAAGCGGGGACCGGGGAGCTGTTTTTT. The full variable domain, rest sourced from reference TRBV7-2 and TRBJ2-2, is GAGVSQSPSNKVTEKGKDVELRCDPISGHTALYWYRQSLGQGLEFLIYFQGNSAPDKSGLPSDRFSAERTGGSVSTLTIQRTQQEDSAVYLCASSLKAGTGELFFGEGSRLTVL.

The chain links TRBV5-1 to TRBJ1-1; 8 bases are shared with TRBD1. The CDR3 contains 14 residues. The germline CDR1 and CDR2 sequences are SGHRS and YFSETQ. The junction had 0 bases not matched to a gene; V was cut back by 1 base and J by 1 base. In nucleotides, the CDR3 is TGCGCCAGCAGCTTGACAGGGGGGAACACTGAAGCTTTCTTT. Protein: CASSLTGGNTEAFF.

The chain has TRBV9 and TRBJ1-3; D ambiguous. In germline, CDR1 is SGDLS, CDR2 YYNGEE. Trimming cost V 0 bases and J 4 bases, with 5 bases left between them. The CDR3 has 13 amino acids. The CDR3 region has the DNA TGTGCCAGCAGCGTAGGTCCGGGAAACACCATATATTTT. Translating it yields CASSVGPGNTIYF.

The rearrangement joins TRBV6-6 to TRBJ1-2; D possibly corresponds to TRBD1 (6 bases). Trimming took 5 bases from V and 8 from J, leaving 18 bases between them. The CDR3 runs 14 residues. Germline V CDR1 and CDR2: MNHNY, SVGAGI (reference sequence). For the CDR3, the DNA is TGTGCCAGCAGTCAAACGTCAGGGGTTTGGGGCTACACCTTC. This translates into CASSQTSGVWGYTF.

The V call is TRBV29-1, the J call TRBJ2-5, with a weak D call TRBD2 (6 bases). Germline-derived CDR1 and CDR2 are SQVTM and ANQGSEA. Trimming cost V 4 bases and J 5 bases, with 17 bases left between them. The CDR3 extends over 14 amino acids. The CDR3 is CSVAPGRRGETQYF. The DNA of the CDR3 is TGCAGCGTTGCGCCCGGACGGAGGGGTGAGACCCAGTACTTC.

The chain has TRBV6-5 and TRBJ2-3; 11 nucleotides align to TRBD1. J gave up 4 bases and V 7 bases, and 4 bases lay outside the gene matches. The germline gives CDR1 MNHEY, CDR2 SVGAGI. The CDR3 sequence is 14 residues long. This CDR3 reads CASTGQGAPDTQYF. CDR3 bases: TGTGCCAGCACCGGACAGGGGGCCCCAGATACGCAGTATTTT.

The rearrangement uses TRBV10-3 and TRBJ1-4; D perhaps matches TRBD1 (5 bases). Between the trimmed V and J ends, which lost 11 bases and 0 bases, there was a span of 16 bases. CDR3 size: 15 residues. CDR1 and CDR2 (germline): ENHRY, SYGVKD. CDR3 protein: CAAAPGGTTNEKLFF. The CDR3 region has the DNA TGTGCCGCCGCCCCGGGGGGTACAACTAATGAAAAACTGTTTTTT.

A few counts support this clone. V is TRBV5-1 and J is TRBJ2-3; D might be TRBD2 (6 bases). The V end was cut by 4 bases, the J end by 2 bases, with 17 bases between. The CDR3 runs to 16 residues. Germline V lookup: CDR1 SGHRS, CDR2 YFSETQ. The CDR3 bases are TGCGCCAGCAGCCGCGACCCCGGAGGGGACACAGATACGCAGTATTTT. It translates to CASSRDPGGDTDTQYF.

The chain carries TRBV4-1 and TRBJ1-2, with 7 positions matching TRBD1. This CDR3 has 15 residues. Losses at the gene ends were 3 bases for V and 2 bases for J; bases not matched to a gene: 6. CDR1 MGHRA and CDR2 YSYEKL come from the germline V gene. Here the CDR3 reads CASSHPVTGNYGYTF. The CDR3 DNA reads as TGCGCCAGCAGCCACCCCGTGACAGGGAACTATGGCTACACCTTC.

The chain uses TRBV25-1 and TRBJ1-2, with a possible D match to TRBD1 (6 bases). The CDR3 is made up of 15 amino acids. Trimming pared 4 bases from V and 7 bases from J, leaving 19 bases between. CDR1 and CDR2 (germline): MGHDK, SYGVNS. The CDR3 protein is CASSARPGGQGGYTF. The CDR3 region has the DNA TGTGCCAGCAGTGCACGACCCGGGGGGCAAGGTGGCTACACCTTC.

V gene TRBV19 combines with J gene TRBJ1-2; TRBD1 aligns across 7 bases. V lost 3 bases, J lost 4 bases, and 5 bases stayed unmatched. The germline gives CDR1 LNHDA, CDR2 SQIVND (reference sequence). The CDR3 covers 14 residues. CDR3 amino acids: CASSMGQFAYGYTF. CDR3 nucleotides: TGTGCCAGTAGTATGGGACAGTTCGCCTATGGCTACACCTTC.

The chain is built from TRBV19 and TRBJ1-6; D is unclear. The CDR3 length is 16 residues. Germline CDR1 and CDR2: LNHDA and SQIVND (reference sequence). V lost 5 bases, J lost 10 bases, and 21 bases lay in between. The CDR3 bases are TGTGCCAGTAGTGGCTCGGAGCAGCCAGGAGGGTCACCCCTCCACTTT. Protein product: CASSGSEQPGGSPLHF.

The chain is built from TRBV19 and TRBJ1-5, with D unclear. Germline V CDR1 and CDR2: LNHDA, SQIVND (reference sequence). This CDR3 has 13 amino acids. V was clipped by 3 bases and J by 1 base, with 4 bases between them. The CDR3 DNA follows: TGTGCCAGTAGTATGACAAGCAATCAGCCCCAGCATTTT. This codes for CASSMTSNQPQHF.

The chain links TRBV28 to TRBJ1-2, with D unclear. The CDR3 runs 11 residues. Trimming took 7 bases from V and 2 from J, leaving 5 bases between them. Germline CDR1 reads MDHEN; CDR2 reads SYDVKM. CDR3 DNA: TGTGCCAGCACGGGGAACTATGGCTACACCTTC. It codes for CASTGNYGYTF.